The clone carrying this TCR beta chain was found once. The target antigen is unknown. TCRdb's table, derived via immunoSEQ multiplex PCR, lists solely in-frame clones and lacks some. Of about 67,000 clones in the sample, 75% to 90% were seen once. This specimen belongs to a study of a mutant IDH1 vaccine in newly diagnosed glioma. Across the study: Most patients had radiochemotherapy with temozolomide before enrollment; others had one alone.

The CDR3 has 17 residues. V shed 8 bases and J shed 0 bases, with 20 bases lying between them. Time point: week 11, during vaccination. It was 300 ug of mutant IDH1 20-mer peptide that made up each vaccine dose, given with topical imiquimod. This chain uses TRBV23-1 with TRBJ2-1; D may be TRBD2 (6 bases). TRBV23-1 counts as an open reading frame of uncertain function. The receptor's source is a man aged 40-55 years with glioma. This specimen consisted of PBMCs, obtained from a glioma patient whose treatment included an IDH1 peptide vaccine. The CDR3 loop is CASCGGRSKSSYNEQFF. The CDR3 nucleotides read TGCGCCAGCTGTGGGGGGAGATCGAAGAGCTCCTACAATGAGCAGTTCTTC.